A single sample gave rise to the 21 T cell receptor beta chains below, sequenced in a study of CD8+CD57+ T cells in acquired aplastic anemia. Sequenced patients had shown CD8+CD57+ cell expansion by flow cytometry. The TCR beta profiling, which covered VDJ combination and CDR3 sequence, was carried out using genomic DNA as the template. TCRdb recomputed calls from the reads with MiXCR, one row per CDR3 protein. The repertoire holds roughly 500,000 distinct CDR3 sequences, around 30% seen once, with 0.8% to 0.85% in the top ten. The sequencing input was sorted CD4+, CD8+, or CD8+CD57+ T cells (not recorded which) from PBMCs. These receptor sequences come from a human donor with aplastic anemia.

The chain couples TRBV20-1 to TRBJ2-1; D is unclear. V was shortened by 7 bases and J by 7 bases, with 11 bases between the two germline ends. The CDR3 has 11 residues. Germline-derived CDR1 and CDR2 are DFQATT and SNEGSKA (reference sequence). The CDR3 DNA is TGCAGTGGGGCAAGATTAAATGAGCAGTTCTTC. It codes for CSGARLNEQFF.

This clonotype was counted once. V gene TRBV20-1 combines with J gene TRBJ1-2, with D possibly matching TRBD1 (6 bases). The V gene lost 1 base and the J gene lost 3 bases, with 12 bases spanning the gap. The CDR3 is 14 residues long. Germline CDR1 and CDR2: DFQATT and SNEGSKA (reference sequence). This chain's CDR3 is CSARVGGGHYGYTF. The CDR3 DNA is TGCAGTGCTAGAGTGGGGGGCGGACACTATGGCTACACCTTC.

This clonotype has just a few counts. CDR3 bases: TGTGCCAGCAGCTTAGGCGGAGGACGGAAGAACACTGAAGCTTTCTTT. Its protein product is CASSLGGGRKNTEAFF. This sequence joins TRBV11-2 and TRBJ1-1; no reliable D call. Germline loops: CDR1 SGHAT, CDR2 FQNNGV. The CDR3 totals 16 residues. Trimming shortened V by 1 base and J by 1 base, and 13 bases separated the two germline ends.

This clonotype was detected a few times. This chain links TRBV2 with TRBJ2-1, with 11 nucleotides matching TRBD1. Germline loops: CDR1 SNHLY, CDR2 FYNNEI. V lost 7 bases to trimming and J lost 8 bases; unmatched junction nucleotides: 7. The CDR3 contains 14 residues. This CDR3 is CASTLDRGRDEQFF. CDR3 in DNA: TGTGCCAGCACCTTGGACAGGGGGCGGGATGAGCAGTTCTTC.

This chain uses TRBV15 with TRBJ1-4; D may be TRBD1 (5 bases). V was shortened by 1 base and J by 6 bases, with 12 bases between the two germline ends. CDR1 LNHNV and CDR2 YYDKDF come from the germline V gene (reference sequence). This CDR3 is built from 15 residues. For the CDR3, the DNA is TGTGCCACCAGCAGAGGCGAACAAGGGGATGAAAAACTGTTTTTT. The encoded protein is CATSRGEQGDEKLFF. The whole variable domain, filled in from reference TRBV15 and TRBJ1-4, reads DAMVIQNPRYQVTQFGKPVTLSCSQTLNHNVMYWYQQKSSQAPKLLFHYYDKDFNNEADTPDNFQSRRPNTSFCFLDIRSPGLGDTAMYLCATSRGEQGDEKLFFGSGTQLSVL.

As regards this clonotype: A read error may produce the germline difference seen at one junction end. This sequence joins TRBV20-1 and TRBJ2-7; possible D gene TRBD1, 5 bases. This CDR3 comprises 11 residues. Germline-derived CDR1 and CDR2 are DFQATT and SNEGSKA (reference sequence). The CDR3 region is CSARGSETANF. The CDR3 DNA is TGCAGTGCTAGAGGATCGGAGACAGCCAACTTC.

The rearrangement joins TRBV29-1 to TRBJ2-7; D remains unclear. The germline gives CDR1 SQVTM, CDR2 ANQGSEA. The CDR3 totals 11 residues. The CDR3: CPPPGSYEQYF. The CDR3, as DNA: TGCCCCCCTCCTGGATCCTACGAGCAGTACTTC.

This chain uses TRBV25-1 with TRBJ2-7; perhaps TRBD2 as D (6 bases). V gave up 0 bases and J gave up 6 bases, with 9 bases separating them. The CDR3 consists of 13 residues. Germline CDR1 and CDR2: MGHDK and SYGVNS. This chain's CDR3 is CASSEYRRGEQYF. DNA of the CDR3: TGTGCCAGCAGTGAATACCGGCGGGGCGAGCAGTACTTC.

This clonotype was detected many times. This sequence joins TRBV2 and TRBJ1-6; D possibly corresponds to TRBD1 (5 bases). Germline V gives CDR1 SNHLY, CDR2 FYNNEI. The CDR3 totals 13 residues. V gave up 6 bases and J gave up 14 bases, with 17 bases separating them. The CDR3 DNA is TGTGCCAGCAGGGGAGATCAGGGCAAGGCCCTCCACTTT. Translated: CASRGDQGKALHF.

The rearrangement joins TRBV7-2 to TRBJ2-7; D might be TRBD1 (5 bases). Germline V gene sequence: CDR1 SGHTA, CDR2 FQGNSA. V dropped 4 bases and J dropped 0 bases, with 10 bases sitting between them. The CDR3 extends over 14 amino acids. In DNA form, the CDR3 reads TGTGCCAGCAGCTATAGGGGTGTCTCCTACGAGCAGTACTTC. Encoded protein: CASSYRGVSYEQYF.

This chain connects TRBV5-1 to TRBJ2-1; the match to TRBD1 covers 9 bases. CDR3 length: 20 residues. V shed 4 bases, J shed 0 bases, and the junction held 17 bases outside the gene matches. Germline CDR1 SGHRS, CDR2 YFSETQ. CDR3 sequence (DNA): TGCGCCAGCAGCAGTGACAGGGGGATGGGTCTTCGGTCCTCCTACAATGAGCAGTTCTTC. Its protein product is CASSSDRGMGLRSSYNEQFF.

This clonotype was seen ten or more times. The genes are TRBV20-1 and TRBJ2-7; perhaps TRBD2 as D (5 bases). This CDR3 is built from 14 residues. Germline CDR1 reads DFQATT; CDR2 reads SNEGSKA (reference sequence). V lost 0 bases, J lost 4 bases, and 13 bases lay in between. The CDR3: CSARDIGLLYEQYF. CDR3 DNA sequence: TGCAGTGCTAGAGATATTGGACTGCTATACGAGCAGTACTTC.

The chain joins TRBV2 to TRBJ1-4; 7 bases align to TRBD1. The length of the CDR3 is 16 residues. The trim removed 5 bases at V and 5 bases at J, leaving 11 bases unmatched. In germline, CDR1 is SNHLY, CDR2 FYNNEI. CDR3 region: CASSYSNRGLNEKLFF. The CDR3 nucleotides are TGTGCCAGCAGTTACTCGAACAGGGGACTCAATGAAAAACTGTTTTTT. Supplemented by reference TRBV2 and TRBJ1-4, the full variable domain reads EPEVTQTPSHQVTQMGQEVILRCVPISNHLYFYWYRQILGQKVEFLVSFYNNEISEKSEIFDDQFSVERPDGSNFTLKIRSTKLEDSAMYFCASSYSNRGLNEKLFFGSGTQLSVL.

At least ten counts were recorded for this clonotype. This rearrangement joins TRBV7-9 to TRBJ1-2; no reliable D call. V lost 4 bases and J lost 8, with 20 bases in between. Germline values: CDR1 SEHNR, CDR2 FQNEAQ (reference sequence). CDR3 length: 15 residues. The DNA for the CDR3 is TGTGCCAGCAGCTCAACGATCGTACCCTTGGGAGGCTACACCTTC. It encodes CASSSTIVPLGGYTF.

In this sample, this clonotype turned up a few times. Here the CDR3 DNA reads TGTGCTAGTGGTTTGGTTAGCAATCAGCCCCAGCATTTT. It specifies CASGLVSNQPQHF. The V and J genes are TRBV12-5 and TRBJ1-5; D is unresolved. The CDR3 runs 13 residues. CDR1 is LGHNT and CDR2 is FRNRAP in the germline V gene. The V end was cut by 0 bases, the J end by 0 bases, with 0 bases between.

Regarding this clonotype: One end of the junction fails to match germline, which may point to a read error. The chain is built from TRBV10-3 and TRBJ1-1; weak D call: TRBD1 (6 bases). This CDR3 region has 14 residues. CDR1 is ENHRY and CDR2 is SYGVKD in the germline V gene. The CDR3 spells CASSIGQSGAEAFF. Here the CDR3 DNA reads TGTGCCAGCAGTATCGGACAGTCAGGGGCTGAAGCTTTCTTT.

V gene TRBV24-1 combines with J gene TRBJ2-5, with TRBD2 as a possible D gene (6 bases). V was trimmed by 3 bases and J by 2 bases, leaving 9 bases between them. The CDR3 runs to 14 residues. CDR1 and CDR2 from the germline V gene are KGHDR and SFDVKD. DNA of the CDR3: TGTGCCACCAGTGATACCGGGGGACAAGAGACCCAGTACTTC. Its translation: CATSDTGGQETQYF.

This clonotype was seen more than once but under ten times. The CDR3 nucleotides are TGTGCCAGCAGCCAGACTAGCGGGGGGGCAGGTGAGACCCAGTACTTC. As protein: CASSQTSGGAGETQYF. The chain links TRBV3-1 to TRBJ2-5, with 14 bases identical to TRBD2. CDR1 and CDR2 from the germline V gene are LGHDT and YNNKEL (reference sequence). V shed 3 bases and J 5 bases; nucleotides not matched to a gene: 5. The CDR3 spans 16 residues.

This chain connects TRBV6-2 or TRBV6-3 to TRBJ2-5, with D perhaps being TRBD1 or TRBD2 (7 bases each). Between the trimmed V and J ends, which lost 6 bases and 9 bases, there was a span of 23 bases. The germline V gene encodes CDR1 MNHEY and CDR2 SVGEGT. This CDR3 contains 15 residues. CDR3 nucleotides: TGTGCCAGCAGCGCAGGGGGACTACGAACTGCGGCCCAGTACTTC. Translation gives CASSAGGLRTAAQYF.

This clonotype was counted a single time. The rearrangement joins TRBV11-2 to TRBJ2-1; possibly TRBD1 or TRBD2 for D (6 bases each). Per the germline V gene, CDR1 is SGHAT and CDR2 is FQNNGV. The V and J ends lost 5 bases and 7 bases respectively, with 24 bases between them. CDR3 length equals 17 residues. The CDR3 nucleotides read TGTGCCAGCAGCCGAGGAGGGACAAGCCCGACGGGTAATGAGCAGTTCTTC. Translated, it gives CASSRGGTSPTGNEQFF. Filled out from reference TRBV11-2 and TRBJ2-1, the complete variable domain reads EAGVAQSPRYKIIEKRQSVAFWCNPISGHATLYWYQQILGQGPKLLIQFQNNGVVDDSQLPKDRFSAERLKGVDSTLKIQPAKLEDSAVYLCASSRGGTSPTGNEQFFGPGTRLTVL.

Turning to this clonotype: One end of the junction fails to match germline, which may point to a read error. The rearrangement uses TRBV10-2 and TRBJ2-7, with D perhaps matching TRBD2 (7 bases). The CDR3 runs to 17 residues. Germline CDR1 WSHSY, CDR2 SAAADI. The CDR3 region has the DNA TGTGCCAGCAGCCCACAGGGACTAATGAGTCAAGTCTACGAGCAGTACTTC. The encoded protein is CASSPQGLMSQVYEQYF.